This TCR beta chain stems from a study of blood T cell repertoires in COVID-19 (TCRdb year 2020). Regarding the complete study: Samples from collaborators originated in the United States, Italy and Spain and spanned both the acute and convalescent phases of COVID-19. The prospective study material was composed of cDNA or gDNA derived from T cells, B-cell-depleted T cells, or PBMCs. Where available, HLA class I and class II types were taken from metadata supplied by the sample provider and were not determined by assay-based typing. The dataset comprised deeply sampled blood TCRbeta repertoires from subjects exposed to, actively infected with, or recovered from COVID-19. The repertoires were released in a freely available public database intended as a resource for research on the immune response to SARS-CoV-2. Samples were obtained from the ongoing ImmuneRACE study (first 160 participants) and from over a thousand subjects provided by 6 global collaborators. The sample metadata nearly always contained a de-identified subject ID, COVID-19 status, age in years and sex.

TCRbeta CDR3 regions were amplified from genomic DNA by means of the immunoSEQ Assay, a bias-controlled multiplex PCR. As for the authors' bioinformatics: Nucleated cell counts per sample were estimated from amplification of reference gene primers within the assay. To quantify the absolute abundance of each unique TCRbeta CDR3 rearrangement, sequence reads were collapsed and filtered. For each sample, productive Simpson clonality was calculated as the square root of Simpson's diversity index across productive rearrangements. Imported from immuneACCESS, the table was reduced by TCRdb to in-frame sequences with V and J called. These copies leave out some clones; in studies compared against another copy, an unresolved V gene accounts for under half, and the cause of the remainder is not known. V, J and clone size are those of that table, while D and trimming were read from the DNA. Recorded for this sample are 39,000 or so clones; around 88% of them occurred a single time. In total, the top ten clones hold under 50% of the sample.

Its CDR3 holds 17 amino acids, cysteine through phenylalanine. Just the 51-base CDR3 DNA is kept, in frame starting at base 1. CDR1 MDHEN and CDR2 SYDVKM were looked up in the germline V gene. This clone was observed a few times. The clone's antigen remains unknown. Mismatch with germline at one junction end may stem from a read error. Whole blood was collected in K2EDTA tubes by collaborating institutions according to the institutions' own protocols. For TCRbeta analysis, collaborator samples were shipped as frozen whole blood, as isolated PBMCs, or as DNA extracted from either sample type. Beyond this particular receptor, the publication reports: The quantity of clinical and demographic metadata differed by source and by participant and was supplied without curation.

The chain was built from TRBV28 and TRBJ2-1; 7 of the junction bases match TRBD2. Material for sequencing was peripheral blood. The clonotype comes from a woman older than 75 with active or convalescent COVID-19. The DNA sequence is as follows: TGTGCCAGCAGCTTATGGAGTAGCGGGCCGGCCAACAATGAGCAGTTCTTC. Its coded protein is CASSLWSSGPANNEQFF. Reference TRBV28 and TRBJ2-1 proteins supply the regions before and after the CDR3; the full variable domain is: DVKVTQSSRYLVKRTGEKVFLECVQDMDHENMFWYRQDPGLGLRLIYFSYDVKMKEKGDIPEGYSVSREKKERFSLILESASTNQTSMYLCASSLWSSGPANNEQFFGPGTRLTVL.